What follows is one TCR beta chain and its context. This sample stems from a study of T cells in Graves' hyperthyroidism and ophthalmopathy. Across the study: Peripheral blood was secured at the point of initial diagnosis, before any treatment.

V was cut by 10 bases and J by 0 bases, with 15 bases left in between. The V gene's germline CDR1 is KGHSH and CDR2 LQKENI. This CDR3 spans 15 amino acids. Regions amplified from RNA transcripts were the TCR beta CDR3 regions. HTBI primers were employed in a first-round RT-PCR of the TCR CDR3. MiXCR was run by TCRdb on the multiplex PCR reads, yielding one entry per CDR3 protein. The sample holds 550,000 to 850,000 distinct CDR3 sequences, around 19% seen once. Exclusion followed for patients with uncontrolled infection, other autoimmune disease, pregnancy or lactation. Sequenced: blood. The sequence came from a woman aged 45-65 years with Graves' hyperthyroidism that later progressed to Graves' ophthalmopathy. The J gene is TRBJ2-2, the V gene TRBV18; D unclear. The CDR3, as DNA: TGTGCCACCAGAATAGGTTCGTCGAACACCGGGGAGCTGTTTTTT. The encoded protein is CATRIGSSNTGELFF.